This is a list of T cell receptor beta chains from one sample in a study of T cell responses to AZD1222 COVID-19 vaccine. The table came from immunoSEQ multiplex PCR; TCRdb's copy has only in-frame clones and leaves some out. The sample consists of some 180,000 clones, approximately 95% of them appearing once. Sequencing used peripheral blood, obtained 28 days after the second dose of the MenACWY control vaccine. Every receptor here comes from an adult who received the MenACWY meningococcal vaccine as a control. Each CDR3 is given with its conserved first and last residue. Each record gives: clone size, D gene, V gene, J gene, CDR3 protein, CDR3 DNA. D genes are given only for firm matches. Clone size is given for some rows only: seen once, a few or many times, or a class if the clone is expanded.

clone_size: -
d_call: TRBD1
v_call: TRBV4-3
j_call: TRBJ1-1
cdr3_aa: CASSQIGGGIPEAFF
cdr3_nt: TGCGCCAGCAGCCAAATAGGAGGGGGCATCCCTGAAGCTTTCTTT

clone_size: -
d_call: -
v_call: TRBV2
j_call: TRBJ2-1
cdr3_aa: CASSESGAGNEQFF
cdr3_nt: TGTGCCAGCAGTGAAAGTGGGGCTGGTAATGAGCAGTTCTTC

clone_size: -
d_call: -
v_call: TRBV7-3
j_call: TRBJ1-1
cdr3_aa: CASSLIGRTEAFF
cdr3_nt: TGTGCCAGCAGCTTAATAGGTCGGACTGAAGCTTTCTTT

clone_size: -
d_call: TRBD1
v_call: TRBV4-2
j_call: TRBJ1-3
cdr3_aa: CASSRETGGSGNTIYF
cdr3_nt: TGTGCCAGCAGTCGAGAAACAGGGGGCTCAGGAAACACCATATATTTT

clone_size: -
d_call: -
v_call: TRBV4-2
j_call: TRBJ1-1
cdr3_aa: CASSQDRGYTEAFF
cdr3_nt: TGTGCCAGCAGCCAAGATAGAGGATACACTGAAGCTTTCTTT

clone_size: -
d_call: -
v_call: TRBV27
j_call: TRBJ1-1
cdr3_aa: CASSLSSAIGTEAFF
cdr3_nt: TGTGCCAGCAGTTTATCGTCCGCTATAGGGACTGAAGCTTTCTTT

clone_size: -
d_call: -
v_call: TRBV6-5
j_call: TRBJ1-2
cdr3_aa: CASSYSVTAYGYTF
cdr3_nt: TGTGCCAGCAGTTACTCAGTGACAGCCTATGGCTACACCTTC

clone_size: -
d_call: TRBD2
v_call: TRBV5-4
j_call: TRBJ2-1
cdr3_aa: CASSRWTSGGRDEQFF
cdr3_nt: TGTGCCAGCAGCCGATGGACTAGCGGGGGGCGCGATGAGCAGTTCTTC

clone_size: -
d_call: TRBD2
v_call: TRBV28
j_call: TRBJ2-3
cdr3_aa: CASSGRGRGTDTQYF
cdr3_nt: TGTGCCAGCAGTGGCCGAGGGAGGGGCACAGATACGCAGTATTTT

clone_size: -
d_call: -
v_call: TRBV2
j_call: TRBJ1-2
cdr3_aa: CASSPENYGYTF
cdr3_nt: TGTGCCAGCAGCCCCGAGAACTATGGCTACACCTTC

clone_size: -
d_call: TRBD1
v_call: TRBV28
j_call: TRBJ2-5
cdr3_aa: CASGPGTEETQYF
cdr3_nt: TGTGCCAGCGGCCCCGGGACAGAAGAGACCCAGTACTTC

clone_size: -
d_call: -
v_call: TRBV7-2
j_call: TRBJ1-5
cdr3_aa: CASNPGQNSNQPQHF
cdr3_nt: TGTGCCAGCAACCCCGGACAGAATAGCAATCAGCCCCAGCATTTT

clone_size: -
d_call: -
v_call: TRBV2
j_call: TRBJ1-1
cdr3_aa: CASSEGFNTEAFF
cdr3_nt: TGTGCCAGCAGTGAGGGGTTCAACACTGAAGCTTTCTTT

clone_size: once
d_call: -
v_call: TRBV29-1
j_call: TRBJ1-1
cdr3_aa: CSGGMNTEAFF
cdr3_nt: TGCAGCGGGGGGATGAACACTGAAGCTTTCTTT

clone_size: -
d_call: -
v_call: TRBV7-7
j_call: TRBJ2-2
cdr3_aa: CASSPTGSNTGELFF
cdr3_nt: TGTGCCAGCAGCCCAACAGGATCGAACACCGGGGAGCTGTTTTTT

clone_size: -
d_call: -
v_call: TRBV11-2
j_call: TRBJ1-2
cdr3_aa: CASSLETVSYGYTF
cdr3_nt: TGTGCCAGCAGCTTAGAAACAGTGAGCTATGGCTACACCTTC

clone_size: -
d_call: -
v_call: TRBV5-1
j_call: TRBJ1-1
cdr3_aa: CASSPGPGGNTEAFF
cdr3_nt: TGCGCCAGCAGCCCAGGTCCGGGGGGGAACACTGAAGCTTTCTTT

clone_size: -
d_call: TRBD2
v_call: TRBV5-4
j_call: TRBJ2-3
cdr3_aa: CASSRVAGEWDTQYF
cdr3_nt: TGTGCCAGCAGCAGAGTAGCGGGAGAGTGGGATACGCAGTATTTT

clone_size: -
d_call: -
v_call: TRBV27
j_call: TRBJ1-2
cdr3_aa: CASSSGYGYTF
cdr3_nt: TGTGCCAGCAGTTCGGGCTATGGCTACACCTTC

clone_size: -
d_call: -
v_call: TRBV5-1
j_call: TRBJ2-7
cdr3_aa: CASSLSVSAGSYEQYF
cdr3_nt: TGCGCCAGCAGCTTGTCAGTATCGGCAGGATCCTACGAGCAGTACTTC

clone_size: -
d_call: TRBD1
v_call: TRBV6-2/TRBV6-3
j_call: TRBJ2-3
cdr3_aa: CASSFRWTGVRTDTQYF
cdr3_nt: TGTGCCAGCAGCTTTCGGTGGACAGGGGTAAGAACAGATACGCAGTATTTT

clone_size: -
d_call: TRBD2
v_call: TRBV6-2/TRBV6-3
j_call: TRBJ2-3
cdr3_aa: CASSYLRGGRDTQYF
cdr3_nt: TGTGCCAGCAGTTATCTGCGGGGGGGTCGAGATACGCAGTATTTT

clone_size: -
d_call: -
v_call: TRBV30
j_call: TRBJ2-7
cdr3_aa: CAWRGRGSYEQYF
cdr3_nt: TGTGCCTGGAGAGGCAGGGGTTCCTACGAGCAGTACTTC

clone_size: -
d_call: -
v_call: TRBV7-8
j_call: TRBJ2-5
cdr3_aa: CASSLAGKETQYF
cdr3_nt: TGTGCCAGCAGCTTAGCTGGGAAAGAGACCCAGTACTTC

clone_size: -
d_call: -
v_call: TRBV4-1
j_call: TRBJ1-1
cdr3_aa: CASSQDQKQVEAFF
cdr3_nt: TGCGCCAGCAGCCAAGACCAGAAGCAGGTCGAAGCTTTCTTT

clone_size: -
d_call: -
v_call: TRBV5-1
j_call: TRBJ2-2
cdr3_aa: CASSSEPGGAGELFF
cdr3_nt: TGCGCCAGCAGCTCGGAGCCAGGGGGGGCCGGGGAGCTGTTTTTT

clone_size: few
d_call: -
v_call: TRBV5-6
j_call: TRBJ2-7
cdr3_aa: CASSPVVGGGSYEQYF
cdr3_nt: TGTGCCAGCAGCCCCGTGGTTGGGGGGGGCTCATACGAGCAGTACTTC

clone_size: -
d_call: -
v_call: TRBV4-2
j_call: TRBJ1-6
cdr3_aa: CASSQRFTGINSPLHF
cdr3_nt: TGTGCCAGCAGCCAACGGTTCACCGGCATTAATTCACCCCTCCACTTT

clone_size: -
d_call: -
v_call: TRBV11-2
j_call: TRBJ1-1
cdr3_aa: CASSPFRGKTEAFF
cdr3_nt: TGTGCCAGCAGCCCGTTTAGGGGAAAAACTGAAGCTTTCTTT

clone_size: once
d_call: -
v_call: TRBV18
j_call: TRBJ2-1
cdr3_aa: CASSPSNSYNEQFF
cdr3_nt: TGTGCCAGCTCACCTAGTAACTCCTACAATGAGCAGTTCTTC

clone_size: -
d_call: TRBD2
v_call: TRBV28
j_call: TRBJ2-1
cdr3_aa: CASMASGGNNEQFF
cdr3_nt: TGTGCCAGCATGGCTAGCGGGGGCAACAATGAGCAGTTCTTC

clone_size: -
d_call: -
v_call: TRBV19
j_call: TRBJ1-6
cdr3_aa: CASSYRTKSGASVDYNSPLHF
cdr3_nt: TGTGCCAGTAGCTACAGGACAAAAAGCGGGGCCTCGGTTGACTATAATTCACCCCTCCACTTT

clone_size: -
d_call: TRBD1
v_call: TRBV19
j_call: TRBJ2-2
cdr3_aa: CASSRTGVDTGELFF
cdr3_nt: TGTGCCAGTAGTCGTACAGGGGTGGACACCGGGGAGCTGTTTTTT

clone_size: -
d_call: -
v_call: TRBV6-5
j_call: TRBJ1-1
cdr3_aa: CASSHRDASDEAFF
cdr3_nt: TGTGCCAGCAGCCACAGGGATGCTTCTGATGAAGCTTTCTTT

clone_size: -
d_call: TRBD2
v_call: TRBV12-3/TRBV12-4
j_call: TRBJ2-7
cdr3_aa: CASSLWGGEEQYF
cdr3_nt: TGTGCCAGCAGTTTATGGGGAGGGGAAGAGCAGTACTTC

clone_size: -
d_call: -
v_call: TRBV20-1
j_call: TRBJ1-5
cdr3_aa: CSASIGQGSNQPQHF
cdr3_nt: TGCAGTGCTAGTATCGGTCAGGGAAGCAATCAGCCCCAGCATTTT

clone_size: -
d_call: TRBD1
v_call: TRBV5-1
j_call: TRBJ2-2
cdr3_aa: CASSPGQGWNTGELFF
cdr3_nt: TGCGCCAGCAGCCCCGGACAGGGTTGGAACACCGGGGAGCTGTTTTTT

clone_size: -
d_call: -
v_call: TRBV3-1/TRBV3-2
j_call: TRBJ1-5
cdr3_aa: CASSQVYGDQPQHF
cdr3_nt: TGTGCCAGCAGCCAAGTATATGGGGATCAGCCCCAGCATTTT

clone_size: once
d_call: -
v_call: TRBV3-1/TRBV3-2
j_call: TRBJ2-7
cdr3_aa: CASSQASGYYEQYF
cdr3_nt: TGTGCCAGCAGCCAAGCGTCAGGGTACTACGAGCAGTACTTC

clone_size: -
d_call: TRBD1
v_call: TRBV28
j_call: TRBJ2-7
cdr3_aa: CASSLSPRTGSGEQYF
cdr3_nt: TGTGCCAGCAGTTTATCCCCTCGGACAGGGTCGGGCGAGCAGTACTTC

clone_size: -
d_call: TRBD2
v_call: TRBV7-2
j_call: TRBJ2-5
cdr3_aa: CASSFPIAGGPQETQYF
cdr3_nt: TGTGCCAGCAGCTTTCCAATAGCGGGGGGGCCCCAAGAGACCCAGTACTTC

clone_size: -
d_call: TRBD1
v_call: TRBV5-5
j_call: TRBJ1-2
cdr3_aa: CASSWGQSSSYGYTF
cdr3_nt: TGTGCCAGCAGCTGGGGACAGTCGTCCTCATATGGCTACACCTTC

clone_size: -
d_call: -
v_call: TRBV13
j_call: TRBJ2-1
cdr3_aa: CASSLQDFPFGEQFF
cdr3_nt: TGTGCCAGCAGCTTGCAGGATTTTCCTTTTGGTGAGCAGTTCTTC

clone_size: -
d_call: -
v_call: TRBV3-1/TRBV3-2
j_call: TRBJ1-4
cdr3_aa: CASSQDLAANEKLFF
cdr3_nt: TGTGCCAGCAGCCAAGATCTGGCGGCTAATGAAAAACTGTTTTTT

clone_size: -
d_call: -
v_call: TRBV19
j_call: TRBJ1-2
cdr3_aa: CASAAVQGFSKGYTF
cdr3_nt: TGTGCCAGTGCAGCCGTACAGGGTTTCTCAAAGGGCTACACCTTC

clone_size: -
d_call: -
v_call: TRBV19
j_call: TRBJ1-1
cdr3_aa: CASKDGGRTEAFF
cdr3_nt: TGTGCCAGTAAAGACGGGGGGAGGACTGAAGCTTTCTTT

clone_size: -
d_call: -
v_call: TRBV12-3/TRBV12-4
j_call: TRBJ1-1
cdr3_aa: CASSLDRYTEAFF
cdr3_nt: TGTGCCAGCAGCTTAGACAGATACACTGAAGCTTTCTTT

clone_size: -
d_call: -
v_call: TRBV28
j_call: TRBJ1-1
cdr3_aa: CASNSRGTEAFF
cdr3_nt: TGTGCCAGCAACTCCCGGGGCACTGAAGCTTTCTTT

clone_size: -
d_call: TRBD1
v_call: TRBV24-1
j_call: TRBJ2-2
cdr3_aa: CATSDPRQGKAGELFF
cdr3_nt: TGTGCCACCAGTGATCCGCGACAGGGGAAGGCCGGGGAGCTGTTTTTT

clone_size: once
d_call: TRBD2
v_call: TRBV25-1
j_call: TRBJ2-1
cdr3_aa: CASTLAGGYNEQFF
cdr3_nt: TGTGCCAGCACACTAGCGGGGGGGTACAATGAGCAGTTCTTC

clone_size: -
d_call: -
v_call: TRBV27
j_call: TRBJ2-3
cdr3_aa: CASSLSGIGTDTQYF
cdr3_nt: TGTGCCAGCAGTTTATCGGGGATCGGCACAGATACGCAGTATTTT

clone_size: -
d_call: -
v_call: TRBV11-2
j_call: TRBJ1-1
cdr3_aa: CASSLALPTEAFF
cdr3_nt: TGTGCCAGCAGCTTAGCGCTACCCACTGAAGCTTTCTTT

clone_size: -
d_call: TRBD1
v_call: TRBV6-1
j_call: TRBJ1-2
cdr3_aa: CASSEDRGGYGYTF
cdr3_nt: TGTGCCAGCAGTGAAGACAGGGGTGGCTATGGCTACACCTTC

clone_size: -
d_call: TRBD1
v_call: TRBV18
j_call: TRBJ2-4
cdr3_aa: CASSPGQGGNIQYF
cdr3_nt: TGTGCCAGCTCACCGGGACAGGGCGGGAACATTCAGTACTTC

clone_size: -
d_call: -
v_call: TRBV12-3/TRBV12-4
j_call: TRBJ1-4
cdr3_aa: CASSLLKGKLFF
cdr3_nt: TGTGCCAGCAGTTTATTAAAGGGAAAACTGTTTTTT

clone_size: -
d_call: TRBD2
v_call: TRBV10-1
j_call: TRBJ2-1
cdr3_aa: CASSESGAGGFNEQFF
cdr3_nt: TGCGCCAGCAGTGAGTCGGGAGCGGGGGGGTTCAATGAGCAGTTCTTC

clone_size: -
d_call: -
v_call: TRBV11-3
j_call: TRBJ1-6
cdr3_aa: CASSLGNSPLHF
cdr3_nt: TGTGCCAGCAGCTTAGGGAATTCACCCCTCCACTTT

clone_size: -
d_call: -
v_call: TRBV19
j_call: TRBJ1-1
cdr3_aa: CASSKVHNTEAFF
cdr3_nt: TGTGCCAGTAGTAAGGTCCATAACACTGAAGCTTTCTTT